The entry below describes one T cell receptor beta chain. Its antigen remains unidentified. CDR3 length equals 17 residues. The ends lost 2 bases at V and 3 bases at J; junction bases unmatched: 12. These data are taken from a study of cytomegalovirus exposure and HLA in healthy donors. Overall study findings and caveats: Fewer than 200 TCR beta chains were listed as cytomegalovirus-associated.

Here immunoSEQ multiplex PCR was the method, and the copy in TCRdb shows in-frame clones only, minus some. The profile shows 250,000 to 400,000 clones, 88% of them singletons. This chain joins TRBV6-7 and TRBJ2-7, with TRBD2 identical over 8 bases. TRBV6-7 is sorted into the ORF group, with uncertain function. The source is a man aged 25 to 40 in good health and CMV-seronegative. The material sequenced was PBMCs. CDR3 amino acids: CASSYRQTSAVHYEQYF. DNA of the CDR3: TGTGCCAGCAGTTACCGCCAGACTAGCGCTGTTCACTACGAGCAGTACTTC.